The clone carrying this T cell receptor (beta chain) has only one observation. The germline gives CDR1 MNHEY, CDR2 SMNVEV (reference sequence). This CDR3 has 16 residues. The ends lost 5 bases at V and 5 bases at J; junction bases unmatched: 12. The table came from immunoSEQ multiplex PCR; TCRdb's copy has only in-frame clones and leaves some out. Here the sample spans a few hundred thousand clones, 88% being singletons. The sample is drawn from a study of blood T cell repertoires in COVID-19. Study overall: From T cells, B-cell-depleted T cells, or PBMCs came the material, which was cDNA or gDNA.

The specimen was PBMCs or T cells enriched from blood (not recorded which). The chain is built from TRBV27 and TRBJ2-7, with 10 bases that match TRBD2. The source is an older woman in a cohort exposed to, infected with or recovered from COVID-19 (not recorded which). Written as DNA, the CDR3 is TGTGCCAGCAGTCCCCCAAGCGGGAGGGCCGGGGACGAGCAGTACTTC. This encodes CASSPPSGRAGDEQYF.